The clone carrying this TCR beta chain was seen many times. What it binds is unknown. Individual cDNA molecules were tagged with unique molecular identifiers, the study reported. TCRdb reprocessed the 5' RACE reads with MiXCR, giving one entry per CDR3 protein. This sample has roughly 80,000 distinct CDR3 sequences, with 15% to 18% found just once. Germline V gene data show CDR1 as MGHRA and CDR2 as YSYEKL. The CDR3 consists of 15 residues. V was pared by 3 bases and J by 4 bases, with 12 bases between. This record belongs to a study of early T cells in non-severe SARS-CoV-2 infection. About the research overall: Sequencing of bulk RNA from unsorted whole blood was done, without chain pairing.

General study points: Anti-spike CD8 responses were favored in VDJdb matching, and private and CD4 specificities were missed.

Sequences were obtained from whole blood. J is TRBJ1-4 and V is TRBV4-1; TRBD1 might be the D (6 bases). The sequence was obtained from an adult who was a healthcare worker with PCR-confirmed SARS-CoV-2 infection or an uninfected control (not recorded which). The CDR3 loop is CASSQRDTGNEKLFF. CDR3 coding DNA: TGCGCCAGCAGCCAGAGGGACACTGGTAATGAAAAACTGTTTTTT.